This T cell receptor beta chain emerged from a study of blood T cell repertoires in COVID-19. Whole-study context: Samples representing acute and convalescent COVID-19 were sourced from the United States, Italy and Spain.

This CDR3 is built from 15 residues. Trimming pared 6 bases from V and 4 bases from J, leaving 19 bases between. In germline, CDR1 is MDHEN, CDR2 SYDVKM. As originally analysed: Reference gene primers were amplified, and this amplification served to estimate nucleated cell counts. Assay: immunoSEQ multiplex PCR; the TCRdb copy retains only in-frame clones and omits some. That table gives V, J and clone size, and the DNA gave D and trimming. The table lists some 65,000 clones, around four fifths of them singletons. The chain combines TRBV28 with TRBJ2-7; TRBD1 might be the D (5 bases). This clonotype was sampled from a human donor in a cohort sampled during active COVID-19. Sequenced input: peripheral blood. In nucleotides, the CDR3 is TGTGCCAGCAGCATAGCAGGGTCTCTCAGGTACGAGCAGTACTTC. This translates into CASSIAGSLRYEQYF.